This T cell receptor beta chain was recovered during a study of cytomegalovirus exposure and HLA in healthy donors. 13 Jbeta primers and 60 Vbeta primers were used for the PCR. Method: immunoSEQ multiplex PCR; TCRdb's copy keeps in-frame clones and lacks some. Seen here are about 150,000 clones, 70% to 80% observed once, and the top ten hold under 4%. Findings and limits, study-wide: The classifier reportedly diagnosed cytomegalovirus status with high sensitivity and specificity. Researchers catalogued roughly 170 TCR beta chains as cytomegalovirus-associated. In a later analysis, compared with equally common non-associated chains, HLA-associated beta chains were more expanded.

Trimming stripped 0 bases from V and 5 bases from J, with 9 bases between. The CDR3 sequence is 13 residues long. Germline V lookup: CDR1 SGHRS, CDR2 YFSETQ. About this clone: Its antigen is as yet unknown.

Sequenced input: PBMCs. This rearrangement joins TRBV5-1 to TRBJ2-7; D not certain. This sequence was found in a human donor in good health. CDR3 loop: CASSLDGSHEQYF. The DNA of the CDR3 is TGCGCCAGCAGCTTGGACGGGTCCCACGAGCAGTACTTC.